This is a list of T cell receptor beta chains from one sample in a study of blood T cell repertoires in COVID-19. Assay: immunoSEQ multiplex PCR; the TCRdb copy retains only in-frame clones and omits some. The repertoire has approximately 150,000 clones, roughly 80% of them found once; the top ten carry over 7.5%. The sequenced material came from peripheral blood. The receptors stem from an older woman with acute or convalescent COVID-19. CDR3s include the opening cysteine and the closing phenylalanine or tryptophan. A D gene is named only where the DNA matches it firmly. A row's size may be missing; if present it is once, few, many or a size class.

d_call j_call clone_size v_call cdr3_nt cdr3_aa
- TRBJ2-2 - TRBV11-3 TGTGCCAGCAGCTTAGATCTGGGCAGGGATTTTCCCGGGGAGCTGTTTTTT CASSLDLGRDFPGELFF
TRBD1 TRBJ1-2 - TRBV6-2/TRBV6-3 TGTGCCAGCAGCGTGGGGACAGGTCAAAATGGCTACACCTTC CASSVGTGQNGYTF
- TRBJ1-1 once TRBV11-2 TGTGCCAGCAGCCAAGGGGTCGGTATAGGGACTGAAGCTTTCTTT CASSQGVGIGTEAFF
TRBD1 TRBJ1-2 - TRBV9 TGTGCCAGCAGCGGGGGACAGGGCCTAATCAGCGGCTACACCTTC CASSGGQGLISGYTF
TRBD1 TRBJ1-2 - TRBV30 TGTGCCTGGAGCTGGGGACAGGGATACGGCTACACCTTC CAWSWGQGYGYTF
- TRBJ1-1 - TRBV7-9 TGTGCCAGCAGCCCCGGGAGCTTGAACACTGAAGCTTTCTTT CASSPGSLNTEAFF
- TRBJ2-5 - TRBV5-1 TGCGCCAGCAGCCCAGCCTACAGGGTCCCCGAGACCCAGTACTTC CASSPAYRVPETQYF
- TRBJ2-3 - TRBV11-2 TGTGCCAGCAGCTTAGATGGCCAGAGCACAGATACGCAGTATTTT CASSLDGQSTDTQYF
- TRBJ2-3 - TRBV19 TGTGCCAGTAGTGTAACAGCCGGTAGCACAGATACGCAGTATTTT CASSVTAGSTDTQYF
TRBD2 TRBJ2-7 - TRBV3-1/TRBV3-2 TGTGCCAGCAGCCAAGCTGGGACTAGCGCTTACTACGAGCAGTACTTC CASSQAGTSAYYEQYF
- TRBJ1-1 - TRBV30 TGTGCCTGGAGTATCAGGGGAGTAGCTGAAGCTTTCTTT CAWSIRGVAEAFF
TRBD1 TRBJ1-5 - TRBV2 TGTGCCAGCATGAGCGGGACAGGGGGCTTACAGCCCCAGCATTTT CASMSGTGGLQPQHF
TRBD2 TRBJ2-7 - TRBV28 TGTGCCAGCAGTTTTTGGACTAGCGGGAGGGAGCAGTACTTC CASSFWTSGREQYF
TRBD1 TRBJ1-5 - TRBV4-2 TGTGCCAGCAGCCAACCGGACAGGGGGCTCAATCAGCCCCAGCATTTT CASSQPDRGLNQPQHF
- TRBJ1-6 - TRBV27 TGTGCCAGCAGGGTAGTTTCTAATTCACCCCTCCACTTT CASRVVSNSPLHF
TRBD1 TRBJ1-5 - TRBV19 TGTGCCAGTAGTATCCCGTGGGGGACAGGGGGCGGTCAGCCCCAGCATTTT CASSIPWGTGGGQPQHF
- TRBJ2-5 - TRBV25-1 TGTGCCAGCAGTGACTCAAGGGGGGGGGCAGGGGTAGAGACCCAGTACTTC CASSDSRGGAGVETQYF
TRBD2 TRBJ2-2 - TRBV14 TGTGCCAGCAGTAGACTAGCGGGAACGAACACCGGGGAGCTGTTTTTT CASSRLAGTNTGELFF
- TRBJ1-5 few TRBV6-2/TRBV6-3 TGTGCCAGCAGTTACAGGGGAAGCAATCAGCCCCAGCATTTT CASSYRGSNQPQHF
- TRBJ2-3 few TRBV4-1 TGCGCCAGCAGCCAAGTAGGGCAGGGGAATACAGATACGCAGTATTTT CASSQVGQGNTDTQYF
- TRBJ1-1 - TRBV3-1/TRBV3-2 TGTGCCAGCAGCCAACAGGGGTTCCTGAACACTGAAGCTTTCTTT CASSQQGFLNTEAFF
TRBD1 TRBJ1-4 - TRBV7-2 TGTGCCAGCAGCCCCGACAGGGGCTCTAATGAAAAACTGTTTTTT CASSPDRGSNEKLFF